What follows are 14 T cell receptor beta chains derived from one specimen sequenced in a study of beta chain features in type 1 diabetes. What was sequenced were expressed TCRB transcripts, since all of the isolated RNA had been reverse transcribed. The repertoire was sequenced with immunoSEQ multiplex PCR; TCRdb's copy has only in-frame clones and lacks some. The sample lists about 140,000 clones; approximately 9.8% were seen once. The sequenced sample consisted of central memory CD4+ T cells from blood. The source is a woman aged 40-49 years in good health.

This clone was detected a few times. The CDR3 sequence: CASSFVGDRAHEQYF. Here the CDR3 DNA reads TGTGCCAGCAGCTTCGTAGGAGACAGGGCGCACGAGCAGTACTTC. The chain is built from TRBV7-9 and TRBJ2-7; TRBD1 agrees at 7 bases. V shed 3 bases and J 5 bases; nucleotides not matched to a gene: 10. Germline assignment: CDR1 SEHNR and CDR2 FQNEAQ (reference sequence). The CDR3 sequence is 15 residues long.

This clone was detected a few times. The chain employs TRBV2 and TRBJ1-5; D not certain. Germline V CDR1 and CDR2: SNHLY, FYNNEI. V shed 7 bases and J shed 0 bases, with 10 bases lying between them. This CDR3 spans 14 amino acids. CDR3 bases: TGTGCCAGCACCGGGGTGTTTAGCAATCAGCCCCAGCATTTT. This gives the protein CASTGVFSNQPQHF.

This clone was counted at least ten times. The chain combines TRBV18 with TRBJ1-1; D possibly corresponds to TRBD1 (6 bases). The germline V gene encodes CDR1 KGHSH and CDR2 LQKENI. Trimming cost V 0 bases and J 2 bases, with 10 bases left between them. The CDR3 runs to 15 residues. The CDR3 here is CASSPPAGVNTEAFF. CDR3 sequence (DNA): TGTGCCAGCTCACCACCGGCAGGGGTAAACACTGAAGCTTTCTTT. Full variable domain (missing parts from reference TRBV18 and TRBJ1-1): NAGVMQNPRHLVRRRGQEARLRCSPMKGHSHVYWYRQLPEEGLKFMVYLQKENIIDESGMPKERFSAEFPKEGPSILRIQQVVRGDSAAYFCASSPPAGVNTEAFFGQGTRLTVV.

This chain's CDR3 is CASSGDGGGEKLFF. CDR3 DNA sequence: TGTGCCAGCAGCGGTGACGGGGGTGGTGAAAAACTGTTTTTT. The V call is TRBV9, the J call TRBJ1-4; weak D call: TRBD1 (5 bases). The CDR3 is 14 residues long. Trimming shortened V by 3 bases and J by 7 bases, and 13 bases separated the two germline ends. The germline gives CDR1 SGDLS, CDR2 YYNGEE.

This clone came up a few times. The chain uses TRBV2 and TRBJ2-7; no definite D call. V lost 6 bases and J 6 bases, leaving 15 bases between the germline ends. Germline loops: CDR1 SNHLY, CDR2 FYNNEI. The CDR3 sequence is 13 residues long. The CDR3 bases are TGTGCCAGCAGCCCTGATCGGTCTAGCGAGCAGTACTTC. It is translated as CASSPDRSSEQYF.

This clone was counted many times. V and J are TRBV5-4 and TRBJ1-5; D not certain. The ends were cut back, 2 bases at V and 4 bases at J, with 7 bases in the middle. The germline CDR1 and CDR2 sequences are SGHNT and YYREEE (reference sequence). This CDR3 is 13 amino acids long. The CDR3 nucleotides are TGTGCCAGCAGCTTTGGCGGGAATCAGCCCCAGCATTTT. Its protein is CASSFGGNQPQHF.

In DNA, the CDR3 is TGTGCCACTAAGAAAGAGGTCAGCGACTACGAGCAGTACTTC. This codes for CATKKEVSDYEQYF. The chain carries TRBV5-6 and TRBJ2-7; D gene ambiguous. Germline values: CDR1 SGHDT, CDR2 YYEEEE. V shed 9 bases and J shed 3 bases, with 19 bases lying between them. The CDR3 contains 14 residues. Supplemented by reference TRBV5-6 and TRBJ2-7, the full variable domain reads DAGVTQSPTHLIKTRGQQVTLRCSPKSGHDTVSWYQQALGQGPQFIFQYYEEEERQRGNFPDRFSGHQFPNYSSELNVNALLLGDSALYLCATKKEVSDYEQYFGPGTRLTVT.

This chain connects TRBV5-4 to TRBJ2-7; 10 bases fit TRBD2. Per germline, CDR1 SGHNT and CDR2 YYREEE (reference sequence). Trimming took 4 bases from V and 3 from J; bases not matched to a gene: 7. The CDR3 consists of 15 residues. This CDR3 reads CASSPQAGGSYEQYF. The CDR3 region has the DNA TGTGCCAGCAGCCCACAAGCGGGGGGGAGCTACGAGCAGTACTTC. Filled out from reference TRBV5-4 and TRBJ2-7, the complete variable domain reads ETGVTQSPTHLIKTRGQQVTLRCSSQSGHNTVSWYQQALGQGPQFIFQYYREEENGRGNFPPRFSGLQFPNYSSELNVNALELDDSALYLCASSPQAGGSYEQYFGPGTRLTVT.

This sequence joins TRBV27 and TRBJ2-1; 13 positions match TRBD2. CDR1 is MNHEY, CDR2 SMNVEV, per germline (reference sequence). The CDR3 runs 18 residues. V gave up 7 bases and J gave up 4 bases; unmatched junction bases: 13. The CDR3 DNA reads TGTGCCAGCACCACACTAGCGGGGGGGTCCGGGGGGTACAATGAGCAGTTCTTC. It encodes CASTTLAGGSGGYNEQFF.

The chain recombines TRBV29-1 with TRBJ2-7; 9 nucleotides agree with TRBD1. The CDR3 spans 14 residues. The junction had 10 bases not matched to a gene; V was cut back by 5 bases and J by 5 bases. From germline, CDR1 is SQVTM and CDR2 ANQGSEA. The CDR3: CSVNRGGTGNEQYF. CDR3 DNA: TGCAGCGTTAACAGGGGCGGGACAGGGAACGAGCAGTACTTC.

This clone was seen a handful of times. The chain links TRBV18 to TRBJ2-7; tentative D call: TRBD1 (6 bases). Trimming pared 0 bases from V and 6 bases from J, leaving 15 bases between. This CDR3 comprises 15 residues. Germline values: CDR1 KGHSH, CDR2 LQKENI. The CDR3: CASSPPTGQGSEQYF. CDR3 sequence (DNA): TGTGCCAGCTCACCACCGACAGGTCAAGGAAGCGAGCAGTACTTC.

The chain employs TRBV11-2 and TRBJ2-1; possibly TRBD2 for D (5 bases). The CDR3 is made up of 15 amino acids. Trimming cost V 2 bases and J 2 bases, with 10 bases left between them. Per germline, CDR1 SGHAT and CDR2 FQNNGV. CDR3 region: CASSLRGTTYNEQFF. For the CDR3, the DNA is TGTGCCAGCAGCTTACGGGGTACCACCTACAATGAGCAGTTCTTC.

In its sample, this clone was seen a few times. The V and J genes are TRBV7-2 and TRBJ1-4, with D unresolved. Trimming left V 3 bases short and J 8 bases short, with 10 bases between. This CDR3 has 13 amino acids. Germline CDR1 SGHTA, CDR2 FQGNSA. This CDR3 reads CASSFRVQEKLFF. In DNA form, the CDR3 reads TGTGCCAGCAGCTTTCGGGTTCAAGAAAAACTGTTTTTT. The full variable domain, in which reference TRBV7-2 and TRBJ1-4 provide the parts outside the CDR3, is GAGVSQSPSNKVTEKGKDVELRCDPISGHTALYWYRQSLGQGLEFLIYFQGNSAPDKSGLPSDRFSAERTGGSVSTLTIQRTQQEDSAVYLCASSFRVQEKLFFGSGTQLSVL.

This clone was seen at least ten times. This sequence joins TRBV20-1 and TRBJ1-2; D gene ambiguous. Germline V gives CDR1 DFQATT, CDR2 SNEGSKA (reference sequence). V lost 3 bases and J lost 4, with 6 bases in between. The CDR3 runs 11 residues. The CDR3 is CSARQSYGYTF. CDR3 sequence (DNA): TGCAGTGCTAGGCAGTCCTATGGCTACACCTTC.